This T cell receptor beta chain was sequenced in a study of T cell responses to AZD1222 COVID-19 vaccine. General study results and limits: There were mostly white British donors and more females than males, and clonal diversity was possibly underestimated.

This CDR3 spans 15 amino acids. Per the germline V gene, CDR1 is MNHEY and CDR2 is SVGAGI. V was pared by 8 bases and J by 3 bases, with 19 bases between. Method: immunoSEQ multiplex PCR; TCRdb's copy keeps in-frame clones and lacks some. The profile shows some 140,000 clones, roughly 90% of them singletons. In the case of this clone: No antigen is known for it.

Sequences were derived from peripheral blood, sampled on day 0 of AZD1222 vaccination. The J gene is TRBJ2-5, the V gene TRBV6-5; TRBD1 might be the D (6 bases). This TCR came from an adult in good health. CDR3 in amino acids: CASGPRFGQKETQYF. The CDR3 nucleotides read TGTGCCAGCGGCCCCCGTTTTGGACAGAAAGAGACCCAGTACTTC.